This entry describes one TCR beta chain. The antigen remains undetermined. A read error may be the cause here, since a much bigger clone is one base away. Because it lacks the conserved phenylalanine or tryptophan at the end, this CDR3 is likely a read error. The data stem from a study of T cells in Graves' hyperthyroidism and ophthalmopathy. Findings and limits, study-wide: Progression to ophthalmopathy was predicted a median of roughly seven months early. Most thyroid clonotypes expanded above 0.001 appeared in blood too.

V lost 5 bases, J lost 0 bases, and 10 bases lay in between. Germline V gives CDR1 SQVTM, CDR2 ANQGSEA. This CDR3 region has 13 residues. Uncontrolled infection, other autoimmune disease, pregnancy or lactation led to exclusion. RNA transcripts gave rise to amplified TCR beta CDR3 regions. First-round RT-PCR with HTBI primers amplified the TCR CDR3 region. TCRdb ran MiXCR on the multiplex PCR reads and lists one entry per CDR3 protein. The repertoire consists of around 600,000 distinct CDR3 sequences, with 45% occurring once and the leading ten covering less than 8.5%. Sequencing was done on a sample of peripheral blood or thyroid tissue (not recorded which). The V and J genes are TRBV29-1 and TRBJ1-1, with D unresolved. The receptor was isolated from an adult man with Graves' disease, either hyperthyroidism or ophthalmopathy (not recorded which). CDR3 loop: CSVRRELNTEAFL. The DNA for the CDR3 is TGCAGCGTTCGCCGGGAATTGAACACTGAAGCTTTCCTT.